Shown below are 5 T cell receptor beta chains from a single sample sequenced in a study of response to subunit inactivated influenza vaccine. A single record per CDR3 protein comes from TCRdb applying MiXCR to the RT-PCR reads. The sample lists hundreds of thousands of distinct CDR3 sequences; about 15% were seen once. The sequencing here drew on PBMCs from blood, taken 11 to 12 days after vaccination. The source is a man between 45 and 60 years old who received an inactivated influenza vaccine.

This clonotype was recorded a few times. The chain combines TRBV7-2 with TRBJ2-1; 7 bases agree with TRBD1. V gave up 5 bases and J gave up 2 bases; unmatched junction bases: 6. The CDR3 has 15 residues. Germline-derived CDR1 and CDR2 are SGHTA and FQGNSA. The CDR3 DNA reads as TGTGCCAGCAGCAAGACAGGGTTAGCCTACAATGAGCAGTTCTTC. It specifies CASSKTGLAYNEQFF.

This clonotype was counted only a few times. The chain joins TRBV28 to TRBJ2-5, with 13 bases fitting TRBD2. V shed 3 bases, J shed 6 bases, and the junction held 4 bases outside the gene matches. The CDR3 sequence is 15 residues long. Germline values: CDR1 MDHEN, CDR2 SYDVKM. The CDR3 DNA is TGTGCCAGCAGTTTGACTAGCGGGAGGTGGAAGACCCAGTACTTC. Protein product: CASSLTSGRWKTQYF.

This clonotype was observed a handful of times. The CDR3 region is CASSAAGGYEQYF. Here the CDR3 DNA reads TGTGCCAGCAGCGCCGCGGGGGGTTACGAGCAGTACTTC. The chain uses TRBV7-8 and TRBJ2-7; the match to TRBD2 covers 8 bases. This CDR3 is built from 13 residues. The trim removed 5 bases at V and 4 bases at J, leaving 4 bases unmatched. Germline V gives CDR1 SGHVS, CDR2 FQNEAQ.

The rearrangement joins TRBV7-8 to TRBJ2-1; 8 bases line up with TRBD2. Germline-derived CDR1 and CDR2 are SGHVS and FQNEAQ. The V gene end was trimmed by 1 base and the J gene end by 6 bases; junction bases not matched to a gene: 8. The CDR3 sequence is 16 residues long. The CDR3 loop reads CASSLVREALGNEQFF. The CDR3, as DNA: TGTGCCAGCAGCTTAGTGCGGGAGGCCCTGGGCAATGAGCAGTTCTTC.

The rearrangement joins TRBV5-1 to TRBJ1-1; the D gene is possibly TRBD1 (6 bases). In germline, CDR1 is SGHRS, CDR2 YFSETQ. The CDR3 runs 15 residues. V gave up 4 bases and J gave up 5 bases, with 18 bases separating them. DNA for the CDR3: TGCGCCAGCAGCCCCAAGCCGGGGGGCCGGACTGAAGCTTTCTTT. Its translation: CASSPKPGGRTEAFF. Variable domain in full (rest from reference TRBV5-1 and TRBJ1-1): KAGVTQTPRYLIKTRGQQVTLSCSPISGHRSVSWYQQTPGQGLQFLFEYFSETQRNKGNFPGRFSGRQFSNSRSEMNVSTLELGDSALYLCASSPKPGGRTEAFFGQGTRLTVV.